This is a list of T cell receptor beta chains from one sample in a study of cytomegalovirus exposure and HLA in healthy donors. Clones were sequenced by immunoSEQ multiplex PCR, and TCRdb holds only the in-frame ones, with some missing. Among roughly 60,000 clones, 92% were seen once, and the ten largest hold over 1%. The sample comprised PBMCs. The receptors here all came from a woman under 30 in good health and CMV-seronegative. Both conserved end residues are part of each CDR3. The D gene is left open where the match is weak. Part of the rows lack a size; the others show once, few, many or a class for expanded clones.

abundance | j_gene | d_gene | v_gene | CDR3nt | CDR3aa
. | TRBJ1-5 | TRBD1 | TRBV5-1 | TGCGCCAGCAGCGAGGGACAGGGAGTACCCTATCAGCCCCAGCATTTT | CASSEGQGVPYQPQHF
. | TRBJ2-1 | . | TRBV6-4 | TGTGCCAGCAGTGAGGAAAGGGGTGGCGAGCAGTTCTTC | CASSEERGGEQFF
. | TRBJ2-3 | . | TRBV5-1 | TGCGCCAGCAGCCAACCACCCGGACAAGACATCACAGATACGCAGTATTTT | CASSQPPGQDITDTQYF
. | TRBJ2-1 | TRBD2 | TRBV4-2 | TGTGCCAGCAGCCAAGATGGGGGACTAGCGGGTTACGATGAGCAGTTCTTC | CASSQDGGLAGYDEQFF
. | TRBJ1-1 | . | TRBV11-2 | TGTGCCAGCAGCTCCGCCCAAAAGAGGACTGAAGCTTTCTTT | CASSSAQKRTEAFF
once | TRBJ1-1 | . | TRBV30 | TGTGCCTGGAGTGTTGGTCGGACTGAAGCTTTCTTT | CAWSVGRTEAFF
. | TRBJ2-1 | TRBD1 | TRBV7-8 | TGTGCCAGCAGCTACGGGACAGGGAACAATGAGCAGTTCTTC | CASSYGTGNNEQFF
. | TRBJ1-1 | . | TRBV6-6 | TGTGCCAGCACCTGGGGGGGGCGGACTGCGGACACTGAAGCTTTCTTT | CASTWGGRTADTEAFF
. | TRBJ2-5 | . | TRBV6-6 | TGTGCCAGCGCCAAGCAGGGGGGCGAGGAGACCCAGTACTTC | CASAKQGGEETQYF
. | TRBJ2-1 | TRBD2 | TRBV6-4 | TGTGCCAGCAGTGACGGTCAGGCGGGGGGGGAGCAGTTCTTC | CASSDGQAGGEQFF
. | TRBJ2-1 | . | TRBV7-9 | TGTGCCAGCACCTCCACAACCGAGCAGTTCTTC | CASTSTTEQFF
. | TRBJ1-4 | TRBD1 | TRBV4-1 | TGCGCCAGCAGCCAGGGGACAGGGCCAAATGAAAAACTGTTTTTT | CASSQGTGPNEKLFF
. | TRBJ1-2 | TRBD1 | TRBV19 | TGTGCCACGGGCGGGACAGGGTTCTCTGGCTACACCTTC | CATGGTGFSGYTF
. | TRBJ2-2 | TRBD1 | TRBV5-5 | TGTGCCAGCAGCTCGAACAGGGGCACCGGGGAGCTGTTTTTT | CASSSNRGTGELFF
. | TRBJ2-7 | . | TRBV5-1 | TGCGCCAGCAGCCCCCAAGGGGCAGGGGCCTACGAGCAGTACTTC | CASSPQGAGAYEQYF
. | TRBJ2-3 | . | TRBV27 | TGTGCCAGCAGTCTTACTAGTCCCGGGACTGCGTCAGATACGCAGTATTTT | CASSLTSPGTASDTQYF
. | TRBJ1-1 | . | TRBV6-1 | TGTGCCAGCGGGGAGGAGGGAGAGGTCGCTGAAGCTTTCTTT | CASGEEGEVAEAFF
. | TRBJ2-7 | TRBD2 | TRBV30 | TGTGCCTGGAGTGTGATATTAGCGGGTGCCTACGAGCAGTACTTC | CAWSVILAGAYEQYF
. | TRBJ1-4 | TRBD1 | TRBV5-1 | TGCGCCAGCAGCTTGGCCCCGGGACAGGGAACTGAAAAACTGTTTTTT | CASSLAPGQGTEKLFF
. | TRBJ2-3 | TRBD2 | TRBV4-3 | TGCGCCAGCAGCCAAGAGGGACTAGCGAGCTACTCGGATACGCAGTATTTT | CASSQEGLASYSDTQYF
. | TRBJ2-3 | TRBD1 | TRBV6-5 | TGTGCCAGCAGTTACCTGGGACAGAACACAGATACGCAGTATTTT | CASSYLGQNTDTQYF
. | TRBJ2-6 | . | TRBV4-1 | TGCGCCAGCAGCCCTGACCCCGGGAGGGCCAACGTCCTGACTTTC | CASSPDPGRANVLTF
. | TRBJ1-2 | TRBD1 | TRBV7-8 | TGTGCCAGCAGCTCACAGGGGGCCTGGAACTATGGCTACACCTTC | CASSSQGAWNYGYTF
. | TRBJ1-3 | TRBD1 | TRBV7-2 | TGTGCCAGCAGCCCGACAGGGGTTAAGGCTGGAAACACCATATATTTT | CASSPTGVKAGNTIYF
. | TRBJ2-5 | TRBD2 | TRBV4-1 | TGCGCCAGCAGCCCAGTCTGGACTAGGGACCCCCAAGAGACCCAGTACTTC | CASSPVWTRDPQETQYF
. | TRBJ2-3 | TRBD1 | TRBV19 | TGTGCCAGTACCCCGACAGGGCCCACAGATACGCAGTATTTT | CASTPTGPTDTQYF
. | TRBJ2-5 | . | TRBV4-1 | TGCGCCAGCAGCCAAGAGTACCCGGGACTCCAAGAGACCCAGTACTTC | CASSQEYPGLQETQYF
. | TRBJ1-2 | TRBD1 | TRBV7-2 | TGTGCCAGCAGCTCGCGTGGGACAGGGTTCGGCTACACCTTC | CASSSRGTGFGYTF
. | TRBJ2-6 | . | TRBV30 | TGTGCCTGGAGTGTACCGGTTTTCTCTGGGGCCAACGTCCTGACTTTC | CAWSVPVFSGANVLTF
. | TRBJ1-1 | TRBD1 | TRBV6-6 | TGTGCCAGCTGTTCCGGGACAGGGGAGGGGGGCACTGAAGCTTTCTTT | CASCSGTGEGGTEAFF
. | TRBJ2-7 | TRBD1 | TRBV6-6 | TGTGCCAGCACCACAGGGGAGAGGGCCTACGAGCAGTACTTC | CASTTGERAYEQYF
. | TRBJ1-1 | . | TRBV5-1 | TGCGCCAGCAGCGGGGACATACCCACCTCTGAAGCTTTCTTT | CASSGDIPTSEAFF
. | TRBJ1-2 | . | TRBV27 | TGTGCCAGCAGTCCCATGGGGGGGAACTATGGCTACACCTTC | CASSPMGGNYGYTF
. | TRBJ2-1 | TRBD2 | TRBV5-1 | TGCGCCAGCAGCCGGGGGGGGGCACGCTCCTACAATGAGCAGTTCTTC | CASSRGGARSYNEQFF
. | TRBJ1-2 | . | TRBV2 | TGTGCCAGCAGGAACAGTCAGGGGCTGTTCTATGGCTACACCTTC | CASRNSQGLFYGYTF
. | TRBJ2-3 | TRBD2 | TRBV27 | TGTGCCAGCAGCCGACTAGCCAGAAGCACAGATACGCAGTATTTT | CASSRLARSTDTQYF
. | TRBJ2-7 | TRBD1 | TRBV28 | TGTGCCAGCAGTGACAGGGGGCATTCCTACGAGCAGTACTTC | CASSDRGHSYEQYF
. | TRBJ2-5 | TRBD1 | TRBV5-6 | TGTGCCAGCAGTTCACAGGGGTTGGCGAAGACCCAGTACTTC | CASSSQGLAKTQYF
. | TRBJ1-5 | . | TRBV30 | TGTGCCTGGACCCACGGGGAAGGTCAGCCCCAGCATTTT | CAWTHGEGQPQHF
. | TRBJ2-7 | . | TRBV28 | TGTGCCAGCAGCCCCCCGTGGGGGGAGGGGGAGTACTTC | CASSPPWGEGEYF
. | TRBJ1-2 | . | TRBV2 | TGTGCCGGGGCCGGACGGAGACTTTATGGCTACACCTTC | CAGAGRRLYGYTF
. | TRBJ2-1 | TRBD2 | TRBV6-6 | TGTGCCAGCAGCCCTACTAGCGGGAGTAATGGTGAGCAGTTCTTC | CASSPTSGSNGEQFF
. | TRBJ1-5 | . | TRBV4-1 | TGCGCCAGCAGCCAAGGGGGTTCCAGGGGTCCAGGGCAGCCCCAGCATTTT | CASSQGGSRGPGQPQHF
. | TRBJ1-2 | TRBD1 | TRBV29-1 | TGCAGCGTTATCGATCCCGGGACAGATTATGGCTACACCTTC | CSVIDPGTDYGYTF
. | TRBJ1-5 | TRBD1 | TRBV28 | TGTGCCAGCAGAGTTCGGACAGGGAATCAGCCCCAGCATTTT | CASRVRTGNQPQHF
. | TRBJ1-6 | TRBD1 | TRBV5-1 | TGCGCCAGCAGCCGACAGGGCGAGGATTCACCCCTCCACTTT | CASSRQGEDSPLHF
once | TRBJ2-3 | TRBD2 | TRBV29-1 | TGCAGCGCCCGGACTAGCGGGAGGGGCCCAGATACGCAGTATTTT | CSARTSGRGPDTQYF
. | TRBJ2-1 | . | TRBV11-1 | TGTGCCAGCAGCCGCCCAGGGGGGTCGTACAATGAGCAGTTCTTC | CASSRPGGSYNEQFF